This is a list of T cell receptor beta chains from one sample in a study of blood T cell repertoires in COVID-19. Sequenced by immunoSEQ multiplex PCR; TCRdb stores in-frame clones only, minus some. Of about 160,000 clones listed, roughly 80% were seen once; the top ten hold approximately 7.7%. Sequencing input: PBMCs or T cells enriched from blood (not recorded which). These TCRs come from a woman aged 50 to 60 who had recovered from COVID-19. CDR3s include the opening cysteine and the closing phenylalanine or tryptophan. A D gene is named only where the DNA matches it firmly. Clone size appears in some rows only: once, few, many, or a class for an expanded clone.

TRBV27	NA	TRBJ2-7	15	TRBD2	CASSFSGRAVDEQYF	TGTGCCAGCAGTTTTAGCGGGAGGGCCGTAGACGAGCAGTACTTC
TRBV12-2	NA	TRBJ1-6	14	NA	CASREGDTNSPLHF	TGTGCAAGTCGCGAAGGGGACACGAATTCACCCCTCCACTTT
TRBV5-1	NA	TRBJ2-2	15	NA	CASSNGQRNTGELFF	TGCGCCAGCAGCAACGGTCAGCGGAACACCGGGGAGCTGTTTTTT
TRBV27	NA	TRBJ1-5	14	TRBD1	CASRTQGDNQPQHF	TGTGCCAGCAGGACACAGGGGGACAATCAGCCCCAGCATTTT
TRBV28	NA	TRBJ1-5	12	NA	CASSQLIQPQHF	TGTGCCAGCAGTCAACTAATACAGCCCCAGCATTTT
TRBV5-6	NA	TRBJ2-1	16	NA	CASSAPARLAYNEQFF	TGTGCCAGCAGCGCCCCTGCCAGACTAGCCTACAATGAGCAGTTCTTC
TRBV2	NA	TRBJ1-5	16	TRBD1	CASSPSGTGNRQPQHF	TGTGCCAGCAGTCCCAGCGGGACAGGGAATAGGCAGCCCCAGCATTTT
TRBV29-1	NA	TRBJ1-2	13	NA	CSVARAENYGYTF	TGCAGCGTCGCCAGGGCGGAGAACTATGGCTACACCTTC
TRBV7-2	NA	TRBJ2-2	14	TRBD1	CASSLETGSGELFF	TGTGCCAGCAGCTTAGAGACAGGGTCCGGGGAGCTGTTTTTT
TRBV6-2/TRBV6-3	NA	TRBJ2-5	12	TRBD2	CASSPGGETQYF	TGTGCCAGCAGTCCGGGGGGGGAGACCCAGTACTTC
TRBV6-5	NA	TRBJ1-5	15	TRBD1	CASSYGQGMNQPQHF	TGTGCCAGCAGTTATGGACAGGGAATGAATCAGCCCCAGCATTTT
TRBV6-5	few	TRBJ1-2	12	NA	CASSYRGGGYTF	TGTGCCAGCAGTTACAGGGGGGGCGGCTACACCTTC
TRBV13	few	TRBJ1-2	13	TRBD1	CASSLRGPNDYTF	TGTGCCAGCAGCCTCAGGGGGCCGAATGACTACACCTTC
TRBV28	NA	TRBJ1-5	15	TRBD1	CASSFSGGSNQPQHF	TGTGCCAGCAGTTTTTCAGGGGGTAGCAATCAGCCCCAGCATTTT
TRBV4-2	NA	TRBJ2-7	15	TRBD1	CASSPGTGRSYEQYF	TGTGCCAGCAGCCCCGGGACAGGGCGATCCTACGAGCAGTACTTC
TRBV7-5	NA	TRBJ2-7	17	NA	CARSFYCRAKFAHEQYF	TGTGCCAGAAGCTTTTATTGCAGGGCGAAATTTGCACACGAGCAGTACTTC
TRBV3-1/TRBV3-2	NA	TRBJ1-2	14	NA	CASSQGGLPYGYTF	TGTGCCAGCAGCCAGGGGGGGCTTCCCTATGGCTACACCTTC
TRBV2	NA	TRBJ1-1	13	NA	CASRGPVLTEAFF	TGTGCCAGCAGGGGCCCCGTACTCACTGAAGCTTTCTTT
TRBV19	NA	TRBJ1-4	15	NA	CASSSGQMSNEKLFF	TGTGCCAGTAGTTCCGGACAGATGTCTAATGAAAAACTGTTTTTT
TRBV6-1	NA	TRBJ1-2	16	NA	CASSDFQGLLLYGYTF	TGTGCCAGCAGTGACTTCCAGGGCCTGCTGCTATATGGCTACACCTTC
TRBV28	NA	TRBJ1-3	14	NA	CASIPQSSGNTIYF	TGTGCCAGCATTCCACAGAGCTCTGGAAACACCATATATTTT
TRBV7-2	NA	TRBJ2-3	15	NA	CASSHRDRRADTQYF	TGTGCCAGCAGCCACCGGGATCGAAGGGCAGATACGCAGTATTTT
TRBV7-2	NA	TRBJ2-3	15	NA	CASSTGQTLTDTQYF	TGTGCCAGCAGCACGGGACAAACTCTCACAGATACGCAGTATTTT
TRBV2	NA	TRBJ1-4	13	NA	CASSRDNGVKLFF	TGTGCCAGCAGCAGAGACAACGGGGTAAAACTGTTTTTT
TRBV10-3	NA	TRBJ1-6	14	TRBD1	CAISDWTGGSPLHF	TGTGCCATCAGTGATTGGACAGGGGGTTCACCCCTCCACTTT
TRBV10-3	NA	TRBJ2-7	15	NA	CAISDPSSFSYEQYF	TGTGCCATCAGTGACCCAAGTAGTTTTTCCTACGAGCAGTACTTC
TRBV5-1	NA	TRBJ1-1	15	NA	CASRRQPNMNTEAFF	TGCGCCAGCAGACGACAGCCGAACATGAACACTGAAGCTTTCTTT
TRBV7-9	NA	TRBJ2-5	13	NA	CASSLVVQETQYF	TGTGCCAGCAGCTTAGTAGTCCAAGAGACCCAGTACTTC
TRBV2	NA	TRBJ2-2	16	TRBD1	CASSIEGAGNTGELFF	TGTGCCAGCAGCATCGAGGGGGCCGGGAACACCGGGGAGCTGTTTTTT
TRBV19	NA	TRBJ2-4	15	TRBD1	CASSPRDRVVLRGYF	TGTGCCAGTAGTCCCCGGGACAGGGTCGTCCTTAGAGGGTACTTC
TRBV19	NA	TRBJ2-1	15	TRBD1	CASGPGQGLYNEQFF	TGTGCCAGTGGGCCGGGACAGGGCCTCTACAATGAGCAGTTCTTC
TRBV7-6	NA	TRBJ2-5	16	TRBD1	CASSDVPDRGRETQYF	TGTGCCAGCAGCGACGTCCCGGACAGGGGCCGGGAGACCCAGTACTTC
TRBV6-5	NA	TRBJ2-1	15	TRBD1	CASSFDRGPYNEQFF	TGTGCCAGCAGCTTTGACAGGGGGCCGTACAATGAGCAGTTCTTC
TRBV10-3	NA	TRBJ2-1	15	TRBD2	CAIRPASGGDNEQFF	TGTGCCATCAGGCCAGCTAGCGGGGGGGACAATGAGCAGTTCTTC
TRBV11-3	NA	TRBJ1-2	15	NA	CASRPGGRENYGYTF	TGTGCCAGCAGGCCAGGCGGCAGGGAAAACTATGGCTACACCTTC
TRBV11-3	NA	TRBJ1-1	15	NA	CASSSRQEMNTEAFF	TGTGCCAGCAGCTCCCGACAGGAAATGAACACTGAAGCTTTCTTT
TRBV27	NA	TRBJ1-4	13	NA	CASSLAAGEKLFF	TGTGCCAGCAGTTTGGCGGCGGGGGAAAAACTGTTTTTT
TRBV4-2	once	TRBJ2-7	15	TRBD1	CASSQEDRGRNEQYF	TGTGCCAGCAGCCAAGAGGACAGGGGGAGGAACGAGCAGTACTTC
TRBV7-2	once	TRBJ2-1	15	TRBD1	CASRRGTGPYNEQFF	TGTGCCAGCAGGAGAGGGACAGGGCCCTACAATGAGCAGTTCTTC
TRBV3-1/TRBV3-2	NA	TRBJ2-1	16	TRBD1	CASSQEPQGPYNEQFF	TGTGCCAGCAGCCAAGAACCACAGGGGCCCTACAATGAGCAGTTCTTC
TRBV28	NA	TRBJ1-5	14	NA	CASSTQGGNQPQHF	TGTGCCAGCAGTACGCAGGGAGGTAATCAGCCCCAGCATTTT
TRBV19	NA	TRBJ1-1	13	NA	CASSNRVETEAFF	TGTGCCAGTAGCAACAGGGTTGAAACTGAAGCTTTCTTT
TRBV4-2	NA	TRBJ1-4	18	TRBD1	CASSPAGGRRTTNEKLFF	TGTGCCAGCAGCCCAGCAGGGGGACGGCGTACAACTAATGAAAAACTGTTTTTT